These 5 T cell receptor beta chains were sequenced from one sample in a study of cytomegalovirus exposure and HLA in healthy donors. It was with 60 Vbeta and 13 Jbeta primers that the PCR ran. Libraries were prepared by immunoSEQ multiplex PCR; TCRdb keeps only in-frame clonotypes and omits some of them. The sample records approximately 78,000 clones, around 84% being singletons. Material for sequencing was PBMCs. The receptor set was obtained from a woman in her fifties or sixties in good health and CMV-seronegative.

The rearrangement links TRBV19 to TRBJ1-1; TRBD1 matches 7 bases. V shed 2 bases, J shed 1 base, and the junction held 4 bases outside the gene matches. The CDR3 is 15 amino acids. Germline V lookup: CDR1 LNHDA, CDR2 SQIVND (reference sequence). For the CDR3, the DNA is TGTGCCAGTAGTATATACGGGACAGCGAACACTGAAGCTTTCTTT. This gives the protein CASSIYGTANTEAFF.

The genes are TRBV25-1 and TRBJ2-3, with 8 positions matching TRBD2. From germline, CDR1 is MGHDK and CDR2 SYGVNS. V shed 5 bases, J shed 2 bases, and the junction held 6 bases outside the gene matches. There are 15 residues in the CDR3. CDR3 in amino acids: CASSRIAGHTDTQYF. The CDR3 DNA follows: TGTGCCAGCAGTAGGATAGCGGGGCACACAGATACGCAGTATTTT.

This clone came up once. The V and J genes are TRBV18 and TRBJ2-7; the D is unclear. There are 13 residues in the CDR3. CDR1 is KGHSH and CDR2 is LQKENI in the germline V gene. V was shortened by 3 bases and J by 0 bases, with 6 bases between the two germline ends. This CDR3 is CASSPPSSYEQYF. CDR3 coding DNA: TGTGCCAGCTCACCTCCTAGCTCCTACGAGCAGTACTTC.

This chain links TRBV5-1 with TRBJ2-2; 8 bases map to TRBD1. This CDR3 is 18 amino acids long. The junction had 11 bases not matched to a gene; V was cut back by 3 bases and J by 1 base. Germline CDR1 and CDR2: SGHRS and YFSETQ. In DNA form, the CDR3 reads TGCGCCAGCAGCTCTTCCTCGACAGGGGCCTTGAACACCGGGGAGCTGTTTTTT. Translation gives CASSSSSTGALNTGELFF.

There are a few counts of this clone. One end of the junction does not line up with germline, which may come from a read error. The chain has TRBV7-9 and TRBJ2-5; 8 positions agree with TRBD1. The CDR3 loop spans 15 amino acids. Looked up from germline, CDR1 is SEHNR and CDR2 is FQNEAQ (reference sequence). CDR3 DNA: TGTTCCAGCAGCTTAGGGGACAGGTGGCCAGAGACCCAGTACTTC. Translation gives CSSSLGDRWPETQYF.